The source of this T cell receptor beta chain is a study of OX40 agonist ivuxolimab in advanced cancers. Overall study: Patients were dosed intravenously with ivuxolimab at 0.01 to 10 mg/kg every 2 weeks. Partial responses were achieved by three patients: one hepatocellular carcinoma, two cutaneous melanoma.

There are 15 residues in the CDR3. Germline CDR1 and CDR2: SGHRS and YFSETQ. The germline V and J ends were trimmed by 2 bases and 3 bases, with 15 bases remaining between them. Profiled with immunoSEQ multiplex PCR; TCRdb holds only in-frame clones, not every one. The data show approximately 71,000 clones, just under 95% seen once. This TCR was sampled from an adult with an advanced solid tumor such as melanoma, head and neck, liver or kidney cancer. Sequenced material: CD4+ or CD8+ T cells sorted from blood, taken in a trial of the OX40 agonist ivuxolimab. The chain links TRBV5-1 to TRBJ2-7; no firm D call. The CDR3 bases are TGCGCCAGCAGCTTTAGTACGGGCGTGGGCTACGAGCAGTACTTC. It encodes CASSFSTGVGYEQYF.